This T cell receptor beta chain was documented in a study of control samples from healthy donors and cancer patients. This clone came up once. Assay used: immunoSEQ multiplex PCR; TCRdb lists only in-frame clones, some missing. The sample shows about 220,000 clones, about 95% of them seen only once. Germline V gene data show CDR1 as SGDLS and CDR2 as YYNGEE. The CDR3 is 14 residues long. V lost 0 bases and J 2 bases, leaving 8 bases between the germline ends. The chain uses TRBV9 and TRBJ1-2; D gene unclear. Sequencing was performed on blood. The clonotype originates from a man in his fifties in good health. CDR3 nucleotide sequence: TGTGCCAGCAGCGTAGCCTCAACCAACTATGGCTACACCTTC. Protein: CASSVASTNYGYTF.